Listed here is a single T cell receptor (beta chain). This specimen belongs to a study of blood T cell repertoires in COVID-19. With 2 bases removed from V and 4 bases from J, the gap between germline ends came to 17 bases. The CDR3 has 16 residues. Germline values: CDR1 SGHTA, CDR2 FQGNSA. Produced via immunoSEQ multiplex PCR; TCRdb's table is partial and in-frame only. This repertoire shows around 230,000 clones, 82% found once; its top ten account for 9.5% to 15%. J is TRBJ1-2 and V is TRBV7-2; D uncertain. The receptor was isolated from a woman in her sixties with active or convalescent COVID-19. The sample consisted of peripheral blood. CDR3 nucleotide sequence: TGTGCCAGCAGCTTAACGGCAGGCCGAGTAGGCTATGGCTACACCTTC. Its translation: CASSLTAGRVGYGYTF.